The rows below give T cell receptor beta chains drawn from one sample of a study of OX40 agonist ivuxolimab in advanced cancers. The method was immunoSEQ multiplex PCR; TCRdb's version includes in-frame clones alone and lacks a portion of them. In the table there are about 24,000 clones, roughly 84% of which are singletons. The sequenced sample was CD4+ or CD8+ T cells sorted from blood, obtained in a trial of the OX40 agonist ivuxolimab. These receptors were taken from an adult with an advanced solid tumor such as melanoma, head and neck, liver or kidney cancer. Each CDR3 is given with its conserved first and last residue. A D gene is named only where the DNA matches it firmly. Clone size is not always given. Where it is, it says once, few, many or a class for expanded clones.

d_gene	len	v_gene	j_gene	abundance	CDR3nt	CDR3aa
TRBD2	16	TRBV7-8	TRBJ2-7	-	TGTGCCAGCAGCTCAATTAGGACTAGCGGGCTTTACGAGCAGTACTTC	CASSSIRTSGLYEQYF
TRBD2	16	TRBV11-3	TRBJ2-1	-	TGTGCCAGCAGCTTAGAGGGAGGGTTCGCCTACAATGAGCAGTTCTTC	CASSLEGGFAYNEQFF
-	14	TRBV5-1	TRBJ2-3	-	TGCGCCAGCAGCTCCACATCATCCACAGATACGCAGTATTTT	CASSSTSSTDTQYF
-	13	TRBV9	TRBJ2-2	-	TGTGCCAGCAGCGTAGCAGGCACCGGGGAGCTGTTTTTT	CASSVAGTGELFF
-	15	TRBV5-1	TRBJ2-6	-	TGCGCCAGCAGCTTATCAGGGTCTGGGGCCAACGTCCTGACTTTC	CASSLSGSGANVLTF
-	14	TRBV5-1	TRBJ2-3	-	TGCGCCAGCAGCTTGCCGGCTTCCACAGATACGCAGTATTTT	CASSLPASTDTQYF
-	15	TRBV9	TRBJ2-6	-	TGTGCCAGCAGCGCCGGGTTTGCTGGGGCCAACGTCCTGACTTTC	CASSAGFAGANVLTF
-	12	TRBV7-3	TRBJ1-3	-	TGTGCCAGCAGCCCCGGCGGGAACACCATATATTTT	CASSPGGNTIYF
TRBD2	15	TRBV10-3	TRBJ2-1	-	TGTGCCAGCAGTTATGGGAGACTAGCGGGGGCGGAGCAGTTCTTC	CASSYGRLAGAEQFF
TRBD2	16	TRBV18	TRBJ2-3	once	TGTGCCAGCTCACGTACAGCGGGAGGGGGCACAGATACGCAGTATTTT	CASSRTAGGGTDTQYF
-	12	TRBV5-1	TRBJ2-7	-	TGCGCCAGCAGCTTGGGAGTAGGAGAGCAGTACTTC	CASSLGVGEQYF
TRBD2	15	TRBV11-2	TRBJ2-1	-	TGTGCCAGCAGCTTAGCCCCCGGGAGGGACAATGAGCAGTTCTTC	CASSLAPGRDNEQFF
TRBD1	16	TRBV7-2	TRBJ2-7	-	TGTGCCAGCAGCTCAGTGGGGACAGGGAAGGACTACGAGCAGTACTTC	CASSSVGTGKDYEQYF
-	15	TRBV5-6	TRBJ1-6	-	TGTGCCAGCAGCCTTATTTCAGGGGAGGGTTCACCCCTCCACTTT	CASSLISGEGSPLHF
-	11	TRBV29-1	TRBJ2-2	-	TGCAGCGTTGGGGTTCCCGGGGAGCTGTTTTTT	CSVGVPGELFF
-	15	TRBV6-1	TRBJ2-5	-	TGTGCCAGCAGTGGCTACAGGGTTGGTGAACAGACCCAGTACTTC	CASSGYRVGEQTQYF
TRBD1	15	TRBV4-3	TRBJ2-5	-	TGCGCCAGCAGCCAAACCGGGACAGGGGGGGAGACCCAGTACTTC	CASSQTGTGGETQYF
-	15	TRBV6-6	TRBJ2-4	-	TGTGCCAGCAGCCAGGTGCTTTTTGACAAAAACATTCAGTACTTC	CASSQVLFDKNIQYF
-	14	TRBV19	TRBJ1-2	-	TGTGCCAGTAGTATGCGCAGGGAGAAGTATGGCTACACCTTC	CASSMRREKYGYTF
-	14	TRBV6-6	TRBJ2-1	-	TGTGCCAGCGGAGAGATGGGTCGCTACAATGAGCAGTTCTTC	CASGEMGRYNEQFF
-	12	TRBV7-2	TRBJ2-7	-	TGTGCCAGCAGCCCCAAAGTCCTCGAGCAGTACTTC	CASSPKVLEQYF
-	14	TRBV12-5	TRBJ1-2	-	TGTGCTAGTGGTTTGCCCCCCGGGAACTATGGCTACACCTTC	CASGLPPGNYGYTF
TRBD1	15	TRBV5-1	TRBJ2-2	-	TGCGCCAGCAGACAGACAGGGGCGAACACCGGGGAGCTGTTTTTT	CASRQTGANTGELFF
-	15	TRBV19	TRBJ1-2	-	TGTGCCAGTAGTGGGGAACGGGTCCCTAACTATGGCTACACCTTC	CASSGERVPNYGYTF
-	15	TRBV2	TRBJ2-1	medium-sized	TGTGCCAGCAGTGACCCGGGACAACTGAACAATGAGCAGTTCTTC	CASSDPGQLNNEQFF
-	13	TRBV11-3	TRBJ2-5	-	TGTGCCAGCAGAAAACAGGGCCATGAGACCCAGTACTTC	CASRKQGHETQYF
TRBD2	14	TRBV11-3	TRBJ2-2	-	TGTGCCAGCTTAGCCCGGGGGGACACCGGGGAGCTGTTTTTT	CASLARGDTGELFF
-	13	TRBV2	TRBJ1-1	-	TGTGCCAGCAGTGAGACAGAGAACACTGAAGCTTTCTTT	CASSETENTEAFF
-	15	TRBV4-3	TRBJ2-1	once	TGCGCCAGCAGCCAACAGGGAGAGCGGCCCAATGAGCAGTTCTTC	CASSQQGERPNEQFF
-	14	TRBV4-3	TRBJ2-7	few	TGCGCCAGCAGCCAAGATCCTGATTACGGCGAGCAGTACTTC	CASSQDPDYGEQYF
-	16	TRBV4-1	TRBJ2-1	-	TGCGCCAGCAGCCAAGCACAGGGAGCATCCTACAATGAGCAGTTCTTC	CASSQAQGASYNEQFF
-	16	TRBV19	TRBJ2-3	-	TGTGCCAGTAGTCCCCCCCCAAGGGGGTTTGCAGATACGCAGTATTTT	CASSPPPRGFADTQYF
-	15	TRBV21-1	TRBJ1-1	few	TGTGCCAGCCACCCTACACCGAGCAGGGCCACTGAAGCTTTCTTT	CASHPTPSRATEAFF
-	15	TRBV5-1	TRBJ2-3	-	TGCGCCAGCAGCTCACAGGGAGTAGGCGGAGATACGCAGTATTTT	CASSSQGVGGDTQYF
TRBD1	14	TRBV2	TRBJ1-5	-	TGTGCCAGCTCGGGACAGGGCCAAAATCAGCCCCAGCATTTT	CASSGQGQNQPQHF